Following are 9 T cell receptor beta chains from one sample sequenced in a study of spatial heterogeneity in lung cancer. Stated time point: sample taken at primary tumor resection. Without sorting, whole RNA was sequenced from tumor, nontumor lung or frozen PBMC. TCRdb processed the 5' RACE reads anew with MiXCR; each CDR3 protein has one entry. The repertoire consists of approximately 11,000 distinct CDR3 sequences, with over 3% occurring once and the leading ten covering roughly 52%. The input for sequencing was PBMCs, taken at surgery. The source of these receptors is a female donor with early-stage non-small cell lung cancer.

By sample fraction, this clonotype is medium-sized. This beta chain came through as a stray read in a library set up for alpha chains, and its size says little. The genes are TRBV27 and TRBJ2-5; 12 positions agree with TRBD2. The length of the CDR3 is 15 residues. Looked up from germline, CDR1 is MNHEY and CDR2 is SMNVEV (reference sequence). The J segment lost 5 bases and the V segment lost 8 bases, leaving 9 bases of the junction unmatched. This CDR3 is CASRASGGAGETQYF. In DNA, the CDR3 is TGTGCCAGCCGCGCTAGCGGGGGGGCAGGGGAGACCCAGTACTTC.

This clonotype was found many times. For a library built for alpha chains, this beta chain is a stray read; little rests on its size. The chain uses TRBV7-9 and TRBJ2-1, with D possibly matching TRBD2 (5 bases). The CDR3 spans 14 residues. Germline CDR1 reads SEHNR; CDR2 reads FQNEAQ (reference sequence). The germline V and J ends were trimmed by 5 bases and 2 bases, with 10 bases remaining between them. The CDR3 DNA reads TGTGCCAGCAGCAACGGGAATACCTACAATGAGCAGTTCTTC. Its translation is CASSNGNTYNEQFF.

This clonotype appeared many times. The library was prepared for alpha chains; this beta chain is a stray read, so its frequency means little. This chain uses TRBV13 with TRBJ1-4; 10 bases match TRBD1. Germline V gives CDR1 PRHDT, CDR2 FYEKMQ (reference sequence). The CDR3 contains 17 residues. V gave up 4 bases and J gave up 6 bases; unmatched junction bases: 11. The CDR3 loop is CASSSSGQGFGDEKLFF. The DNA of the CDR3 is TGTGCCAGCAGCTCTTCGGGACAGGGGTTTGGTGATGAAAAACTGTTTTTT. The full variable domain, completed using reference TRBV13 and TRBJ1-4, is AAGVIQSPRHLIKEKRETATLKCYPIPRHDTVYWYQQGPGQDPQFLISFYEKMQSDKGSIPDRFSAQQFSDYHSELNMSSLELGDSALYFCASSSSGQGFGDEKLFFGSGTQLSVL.

This clonotype has ten or more counts. This beta chain turned up in a library designed for alpha chains; as an off-target read, its abundance says little. The rearrangement uses TRBV19 and TRBJ2-1; D is undetermined. This CDR3 region has 15 residues. CDR1 and CDR2 from the germline V gene are LNHDA and SQIVND (reference sequence). Trimming took 6 bases from V and 4 from J, leaving 16 bases between them. The CDR3 nucleotides are TGTGCCAGTAGAGTTACACCAGCGTCGTACAATGAGCAGTTCTTC. Translating it yields CASRVTPASYNEQFF.

This clonotype was recorded many times. This beta chain came through as a stray read in a library set up for alpha chains, and its size says little. The V call is TRBV20-1, the J call TRBJ1-1; 7 positions agree with TRBD1. The CDR3 spans 11 residues. Trimming removed 5 bases from V and 6 bases from J; junction bases left unmatched: 3. CDR1 and CDR2 from the germline V gene are DFQATT and SNEGSKA (reference sequence). Here the CDR3 reads CSARTGAEAFF. DNA of the CDR3: TGCAGTGCTCGTACAGGGGCTGAAGCTTTCTTT.

Many counts were recorded for this clonotype. For a library built for alpha chains, this beta chain is a stray read; little rests on its size. This chain joins TRBV6-2 or TRBV6-3 and TRBJ2-5, with D perhaps matching TRBD1 (5 bases). V gave up 6 bases and J gave up 5 bases, with 19 bases separating them. CDR1 MNHEY and CDR2 SVGEGT come from the germline V gene. This CDR3 is built from 15 residues. The chain's CDR3 is CASRRPQAGLETQYF. CDR3 in DNA: TGTGCCAGCAGACGACCCCAAGCAGGGCTGGAGACCCAGTACTTC.

This clonotype has just a few counts. This beta chain is off target for a library built for alpha chains, so its abundance means little. The genes are TRBV20-1 and TRBJ2-7, with a weak D call TRBD2 (7 bases). This CDR3 contains 12 residues. V was pared by 6 bases and J by 2 bases, with 11 bases between. The germline V gene has CDR1 DFQATT and CDR2 SNEGSKA (reference sequence). The CDR3 coding sequence is TGCAGTGCGAAAGGGGGGGCCTACGAGCAGTACTTC. This encodes CSAKGGAYEQYF.

This clonotype was seen many times. With the library built for alpha chains, this beta chain is off target and its frequency is not meaningful. The V and J genes are TRBV6-2 or TRBV6-3 and TRBJ2-1; no clear D gene. The CDR3 has 16 residues. Germline CDR1 is MNHEY and CDR2 is SVGEGT. V was clipped by 2 bases and J by 4 bases, with 15 bases between them. The CDR3 reads CASSYVAEPPYNEQFF. DNA for the CDR3: TGTGCCAGCAGTTACGTGGCGGAGCCCCCATACAATGAGCAGTTCTTC.

This clonotype occurred many times. Within a library made for alpha chains, this beta chain is off target, and its count is uninformative. The chain recombines TRBV24-1 with TRBJ2-7, with TRBD2 matching 10 bases. Germline lookup yields CDR1 KGHDR and CDR2 SFDVKD. The CDR3 spans 18 residues. Losses at the gene ends were 4 bases for V and 0 bases for J; bases not matched to a gene: 11. DNA for the CDR3: TGTGCCACCAGTGACCCATCCCCTACTAGCGGGGACTCCTACGAGCAGTACTTC. Amino acid sequence: CATSDPSPTSGDSYEQYF.